The 22 T cell receptor beta chains reported below all come from one sample, sequenced in a study of blood T cells in healthy people across ages. Next came a second PCR, run for roughly 7 to 12 cycles, which used a sample-barcoded 5' primer along with a J-beta primer mix. Each CDR3 protein is one row after TCRdb ran MiXCR on the 5' RACE reads. This sample has hundreds of thousands of distinct CDR3 sequences; 25% to 30% occur once, and the top ten carry roughly 17%. Input material: blood. The receptors derive from a woman at least 80 years old in good health.

This clonotype was detected ten times or more. The rearrangement links TRBV11-2 to TRBJ2-1, with 7 nucleotides matching TRBD2. Germline trimming cut 1 base from V and 1 base from J; bases unmatched to any gene: 4. CDR3 length: 16 residues. Germline CDR1 and CDR2: SGHAT and FQNNGV. The CDR3 sequence: CASSLGGGPSYNEQFF. The CDR3 DNA reads as TGTGCCAGCAGCTTAGGCGGGGGTCCATCCTACAATGAGCAGTTCTTC.

This clonotype was observed a handful of times. CDR3 coding DNA: TGTGCCAGCAGTTACAGGCCTAGCGGGGGGTACAATGAGCAGTTCTTC. Amino acids: CASSYRPSGGYNEQFF. The rearrangement links TRBV6-2 or TRBV6-3 to TRBJ2-1; the match to TRBD2 covers 11 bases. V lost 2 bases, J lost 4 bases, and 4 bases stayed unmatched. Germline loops: CDR1 MNHEY, CDR2 SVGEGT. The CDR3 runs to 16 residues.

This clonotype was recorded many times. The chain couples TRBV12-3 or TRBV12-4 to TRBJ2-7; D assignment may be TRBD1 or TRBD2 (5 bases each). The CDR3 has 16 residues. V lost 1 base and J 0 bases, leaving 13 bases between the germline ends. The CDR3 reads CASSLVKGELSYEQYF. CDR3 in DNA: TGTGCCAGCAGTTTAGTTAAAGGGGAGCTCTCCTACGAGCAGTACTTC.

This clonotype was counted many times. The chain employs TRBV6-5 and TRBJ2-5; no clear D gene. CDR1 is MNHEY, CDR2 SVGAGI, per germline. This CDR3 is 15 amino acids long. The germline V and J ends were trimmed by 5 bases and 5 bases, with 18 bases remaining between them. CDR3 residues: CASSISGNVKETQYF. The CDR3 DNA reads TGTGCCAGCAGTATTAGTGGGAACGTAAAGGAGACCCAGTACTTC.

A note on this clonotype: This clone may be a read error of a much larger clone one base away. The rearrangement links TRBV11-3 to TRBJ2-2; maybe TRBD1 (6 bases). There are 16 residues in the CDR3. Germline V gives CDR1 SGHNT, CDR2 YENEEA. The CDR3, as DNA: TGTGCCAGCAGCTTAGATCAGGGGATTAACACCGGGGAGCGGTTTTTT. This encodes CASSLDQGINTGERFF.

Regarding this clonotype: The junction does not match germline at one end; this may be a read error. V gene TRBV7-8 combines with J gene TRBJ2-2; 9 nucleotides match TRBD1. Germline loops: CDR1 SGHVS, CDR2 FQNEAQ. The CDR3 extends over 14 amino acids. CDR3 sequence reads: CACSLTGGTGELFF. CDR3 in DNA: TGTGCCTGCAGCTTGACAGGGGGGACCGGGGAGCTGTTTTTT.

V is TRBV20-1 and J is TRBJ2-2; the match to TRBD1 covers 7 bases. V was clipped by 2 bases and J by 5 bases; unmatched bases: 8. CDR1 is DFQATT, CDR2 SNEGSKA, per germline (reference sequence). The CDR3 has 15 amino acids. CDR3 in amino acids: CSARNTGDLTGELFF. The CDR3 DNA is TGCAGTGCTAGAAACACAGGGGATCTTACCGGGGAGCTGTTTTTT.

The chain couples TRBV7-9 to TRBJ2-1; a weak D match, TRBD1 (6 bases). The end of the DNA aligns better with TRBJ2-7, so the J call may be wrong. This CDR3 contains 19 residues. Germline assignment: CDR1 SEHNR and CDR2 FQNEAQ (reference sequence). The CDR3 spells CASSDPVGRGSSSYNEQYF. The CDR3 region has the DNA TGTGCCAGCAGCGACCCCGTAGGCAGGGGTTCCTCCTCCTACAATGAGCAGTACTTC.

This clonotype came up many times. This sequence joins TRBV7-8 and TRBJ2-7; D is undetermined. The CDR3 sequence is 13 residues long. Germline V gives CDR1 SGHVS, CDR2 FQNEAQ. Trimming stripped 3 bases from V and 1 base from J, with 7 bases between. The CDR3 nucleotides read TGTGCCAGCAGCTTTCGGGCTTCCTACGAGCAGTACTTC. Its protein is CASSFRASYEQYF.

CDR3 DNA: TGTGCCAGCAGCTTAGCAAGTCGGGGGACAGGGGGCGAGCAGTACTTC. Translated, it gives CASSLASRGTGGEQYF. This rearrangement joins TRBV7-2 to TRBJ2-4, with 11 bases matching TRBD1. The DNA end is more similar to TRBJ2-7, so the J call may be wrong. Germline V gene data show CDR1 as SGHTA and CDR2 as FQGNSA. The CDR3 sequence is 16 residues long.

This clonotype was detected ten times or more. The gene calls are TRBV6-5 and TRBJ2-7; tentatively, D is TRBD1 or TRBD2 (6 bases each). Trimming left V 10 bases short and J 3 bases short, with 22 bases between. The CDR3 spans 15 residues. The germline V gene has CDR1 MNHEY and CDR2 SVGAGI. DNA of the CDR3: TGTGCCACCTCTTTGGGGGGAACAGGGAGCTACGAGCAGTACTTC. This translates into CATSLGGTGSYEQYF.

There are a few counts of this clonotype. The J gene is TRBJ1-6, the V gene TRBV20-1; the D is unclear. From germline, CDR1 is DFQATT and CDR2 SNEGSKA (reference sequence). V dropped 5 bases and J dropped 2 bases, with 4 bases sitting between them. CDR3 length: 12 residues. This CDR3 is CSAYTYNSPLHF. The CDR3 coding sequence is TGCAGTGCTTATACCTATAATTCACCCCTCCACTTT.

The J gene is TRBJ2-3, the V gene TRBV20-1; the match to TRBD2 covers 7 bases. CDR3 size: 13 residues. In germline, CDR1 is DFQATT, CDR2 SNEGSKA (reference sequence). With V trimmed by 6 bases and J by 3 bases, 6 bases remained unmatched. The CDR3 loop is CSALGGGTDTQYF. CDR3 nucleotides: TGCAGTGCCCTGGGCGGGGGAACAGATACGCAGTATTTT.

The chain employs TRBV5-5 and TRBJ2-2, with unresolved D. Germline values: CDR1 SGHKS, CDR2 YYEKEE (reference sequence). Trimming removed 0 bases at V and 0 bases at J, with 9 bases between. This CDR3 region has 16 residues. Here the CDR3 reads CASSLVVRSNTGELFF. CDR3 DNA sequence: TGTGCCAGCAGCTTGGTAGTCAGGTCGAACACCGGGGAGCTGTTTTTT.

This clonotype was counted many times. The chain recombines TRBV20-1 with TRBJ1-5, with 8 nucleotides matching TRBD1. CDR1 DFQATT and CDR2 SNEGSKA come from the germline V gene (reference sequence). The V gene end was trimmed by 3 bases and the J gene end by 3 bases; junction bases not matched to a gene: 10. The length of the CDR3 is 16 residues. The CDR3 loop is CSASLASTGANQPQHF. The DNA for the CDR3 is TGCAGTGCTAGTCTCGCCTCGACAGGGGCCAATCAGCCCCAGCATTTT.

The table lists this clonotype with many counts. The J gene is TRBJ2-5, the V gene TRBV6-6; D perhaps matches TRBD2 (6 bases). Trimming pared 2 bases from V and 3 bases from J, leaving 16 bases between. CDR1 is MNHNY, CDR2 SVGAGI, per germline (reference sequence). The length of the CDR3 is 16 residues. The CDR3 reads CASSYPRSGGEETQYF. In DNA form, the CDR3 reads TGTGCCAGCAGTTACCCACGCAGCGGAGGGGAAGAGACCCAGTACTTC.

This clonotype has just one count. An end of the junction does not agree with germline; a read error may underlie this. CDR3 nucleotides: TGTGCCAGCAGTTCACGTTGGACAGCGAAAACCGGGGAGCGGTTTTTT. Translated, it gives CASSSRWTAKTGERFF. The chain links TRBV6-2 or TRBV6-3 to TRBJ2-2; weak D call: TRBD1 (6 bases). CDR3 length: 16 residues. Per the germline V gene, CDR1 is MNHEY and CDR2 is SVGEGT.

This clonotype was detected only a few times. V usage is TRBV20-1 and J usage is TRBJ1-1, with D possibly TRBD1 on 5 matching bases. V lost 7 bases to trimming and J lost 8 bases, with 17 bases between them. The germline V gene encodes CDR1 DFQATT and CDR2 SNEGSKA (reference sequence). This CDR3 region has 12 residues. CDR3 amino acids: CSGGVGHNEAFF. The DNA for the CDR3 is TGCAGTGGGGGCGTCGGACATAACGAAGCTTTCTTT.

This clonotype was recorded many times. V gene TRBV2 combines with J gene TRBJ2-1, with D perhaps TRBD2 (6 bases). CDR3 length: 13 amino acids. The germline gives CDR1 SNHLY, CDR2 FYNNEI. Between the trimmed V and J ends, which lost 6 bases and 7 bases, there was a span of 13 bases. CDR3 sequence: CASRAGWGNEQFF. Here the CDR3 DNA reads TGTGCCAGCAGGGCGGGGTGGGGTAATGAGCAGTTCTTC.

The V call is TRBV6-5, the J call TRBJ2-3, with D hard to call. Germline V lookup: CDR1 MNHEY, CDR2 SVGAGI. The V gene lost 0 bases and the J gene lost 6 bases, with 10 bases spanning the gap. This CDR3 spans 14 amino acids. DNA for the CDR3: TGTGCCAGCAGTTACTCGGGAACGGTGGATACGCAGTATTTT. It yields the protein CASSYSGTVDTQYF.

In its sample, this clonotype was seen many times. The chain uses TRBV19 and TRBJ2-5, with D perhaps matching TRBD1 (6 bases). This CDR3 comprises 12 residues. Germline V gene data show CDR1 as LNHDA and CDR2 as SQIVND (reference sequence). V dropped 11 bases and J dropped 2 bases, with 12 bases sitting between them. The CDR3 is CASRGRQETQYF. Written as DNA, the CDR3 is TGTGCCTCCAGGGGCAGACAAGAGACCCAGTACTTC.

Comments on this clonotype: One junction end disagrees with the germline gene, perhaps due to a read error. This sequence joins TRBV29-1 and TRBJ2-1, with D possibly being TRBD2 (6 bases). The CDR3 totals 13 residues. In germline, CDR1 is SQVTM, CDR2 ANQGSEA. The CDR3 DNA sequence: TGCAGCCTTAGCGGCAGTTCCTACAATGGGCAGTTCTTC. The encoded protein is CSLSGSSYNGQFF.